This is a list of T cell receptor beta chains from one sample in a study of PD-1 blockade in classical Hodgkin lymphoma. TCRdb keeps only in-frame clones here, not all; method: immunoSEQ multiplex PCR. The sample holds 14,000 to 15,000 clones; 55% to 65% are singletons and the top ten take 9.5% to 12%. This sample comprised peripheral blood mononuclear cells (PBMCs), obtained at baseline. These receptor sequences come from a human donor with classical Hodgkin lymphoma. Both conserved end residues are part of each CDR3. D genes are given only for firm matches. Clone size appears in some rows only: once, few, many, or a class for an expanded clone.

size: NA; J: TRBJ1-5; D: NA; V: TRBV5-5; CDR3: CASSLVFRAQGHQPQHF; DNA: TGTGCCAGCAGCTTGGTGTTTCGGGCGCAGGGACATCAGCCCCAGCATTTT
size: few; J: TRBJ1-1; D: NA; V: TRBV7-9; CDR3: CASSLSGHTEAFF; DNA: TGTGCCAGCAGCTTATCCGGCCATACTGAAGCTTTCTTT
size: NA; J: TRBJ1-1; D: NA; V: TRBV6-5; CDR3: CASSYGGGRTEAFF; DNA: TGTGCCAGCAGTTACGGCGGGGGGCGGACTGAAGCTTTCTTT
size: once; J: TRBJ2-2; D: TRBD1; V: TRBV7-2; CDR3: CASSADRDNTGELFF; DNA: TGTGCCAGCAGCGCGGACAGGGATAACACCGGGGAGCTGTTTTTT
size: once; J: TRBJ2-3; D: TRBD1; V: TRBV10-2; CDR3: CAVSKGAQWADTQYF; DNA: TGCGCCGTTTCGAAGGGGGCACAGTGGGCAGATACGCAGTATTTT
size: NA; J: TRBJ1-2; D: TRBD1; V: TRBV7-2; CDR3: CASSLEGARGQEGYTF; DNA: TGTGCCAGCAGCTTAGAGGGGGCGCGGGGGCAAGAGGGCTACACCTTC
size: NA; J: TRBJ1-1; D: TRBD1; V: TRBV5-1; CDR3: CASSDTGTVNTEAFF; DNA: TGCGCCAGCAGCGATACCGGGACAGTAAACACTGAAGCTTTCTTT
size: NA; J: TRBJ2-6; D: TRBD1; V: TRBV6-5; CDR3: CASIGQGLGANVLTF; DNA: TGTGCCAGCATTGGACAGGGGCTAGGGGCCAACGTCCTGACTTTC
size: NA; J: TRBJ2-7; D: NA; V: TRBV7-2; CDR3: CASSFQGSSYEQYF; DNA: TGTGCCAGCAGCTTTCAGGGAAGCTCCTACGAGCAGTACTTC
size: NA; J: TRBJ1-3; D: NA; V: TRBV7-9; CDR3: CASSSAGQPRNTIYF; DNA: TGTGCCAGCAGCTCAGCCGGACAGCCACGAAACACCATATATTTT
size: NA; J: TRBJ1-4; D: TRBD1; V: TRBV27; CDR3: CATRTGGEKLFF; DNA: TGTGCCACCCGGACAGGGGGGGAAAAACTGTTTTTT
size: NA; J: TRBJ2-1; D: NA; V: TRBV29-1; CDR3: CSVGDYNEQFF; DNA: TGCAGCGTTGGGGACTACAATGAGCAGTTCTTC
size: few; J: TRBJ1-3; D: NA; V: TRBV4-1; CDR3: CASSLSDGSGSGNTIYF; DNA: TGCGCCAGCAGCCTGAGTGACGGTTCCGGCTCTGGAAACACCATATATTTT
size: NA; J: TRBJ2-4; D: TRBD2; V: TRBV28; CDR3: CASSPWGGSKNIQYF; DNA: TGTGCCAGCAGCCCCTGGGGGGGGTCCAAAAACATTCAGTACTTC
size: NA; J: TRBJ2-7; D: TRBD2; V: TRBV7-2; CDR3: CASSLSGTHSYEQYF; DNA: TGTGCCAGCAGCTTAAGCGGGACTCACTCCTACGAGCAGTACTTC
size: few; J: TRBJ2-2; D: NA; V: TRBV4-1; CDR3: CASSQVGAANTGELFF; DNA: TGCGCCAGCAGCCAAGTAGGAGCGGCGAACACCGGGGAGCTGTTTTTT
size: few; J: TRBJ1-3; D: NA; V: TRBV5-1; CDR3: CASSLGQLDSGNTIYF; DNA: TGCGCCAGCAGCTTAGGGCAGTTAGACTCTGGAAACACCATATATTTT
size: once; J: TRBJ2-5; D: TRBD2; V: TRBV7-6; CDR3: CASSARVSGTGETQYF; DNA: TGTGCCAGCAGCGCTCGGGTTAGCGGGACGGGAGAGACCCAGTACTTC
size: NA; J: TRBJ1-1; D: TRBD1; V: TRBV5-5; CDR3: CASSWDRDTEAFF; DNA: TGTGCCAGCAGCTGGGACAGGGACACTGAAGCTTTCTTT
size: NA; J: TRBJ1-4; D: NA; V: TRBV4-1; CDR3: CASSRSGGALHNEKLFF; DNA: TGCGCCAGCAGTCGGAGTGGGGGGGCGTTACATAATGAAAAACTGTTTTTT
size: NA; J: TRBJ2-5; D: TRBD2; V: TRBV5-4; CDR3: CASSELAGVDQETQYF; DNA: TGTGCCAGCAGCGAACTAGCGGGAGTGGACCAAGAGACCCAGTACTTC
size: NA; J: TRBJ2-7; D: NA; V: TRBV5-8; CDR3: CASSLAERASYEQYF; DNA: TGTGCCAGCAGCTTGGCCGAGAGGGCCTCCTACGAGCAGTACTTC
size: few; J: TRBJ2-5; D: TRBD2; V: TRBV14; CDR3: CASSHPAGGLWTQYF; DNA: TGTGCCAGCAGCCACCCAGCGGGGGGACTTTGGACCCAGTACTTC
size: NA; J: TRBJ1-1; D: NA; V: TRBV19; CDR3: CASTPGWYTEAFF; DNA: TGTGCCAGTACCCCCGGGTGGTACACTGAAGCTTTCTTT
size: NA; J: TRBJ1-1; D: NA; V: TRBV30; CDR3: CAWSVWVDTEAFF; DNA: TGTGCCTGGAGTGTATGGGTGGACACTGAAGCTTTCTTT
size: NA; J: TRBJ1-5; D: NA; V: TRBV5-4; CDR3: CASSPSPWGGNQPQHF; DNA: TGTGCCAGCAGCCCATCCCCCTGGGGCGGTAATCAGCCCCAGCATTTT
size: NA; J: TRBJ1-6; D: NA; V: TRBV6-1; CDR3: CASTPWRNNSPLHF; DNA: TGTGCCAGCACCCCCTGGAGGAATAATTCACCCCTCCACTTT
size: NA; J: TRBJ1-5; D: TRBD1; V: TRBV2; CDR3: CASSEWPGGVNHPQHF; DNA: TGTGCCAGCAGTGAATGGCCAGGGGGCGTCAATCATCCCCAGCATTTT
size: NA; J: TRBJ2-1; D: NA; V: TRBV7-2; CDR3: CASSLEVDSYNEQFF; DNA: TGTGCCAGCAGCTTAGAAGTGGACTCCTACAATGAGCAGTTCTTC
size: few; J: TRBJ2-7; D: NA; V: TRBV10-3; CDR3: CAITGEVSYEQYF; DNA: TGTGCCATCACGGGTGAGGTCTCCTACGAGCAGTACTTC
size: medium-sized; J: TRBJ2-6; D: NA; V: TRBV30; CDR3: CAWSTLWANVLTF; DNA: TGTGCCTGGAGTACACTTTGGGCCAACGTCCTGACTTTC
size: once; J: TRBJ2-1; D: TRBD1; V: TRBV7-6; CDR3: CASSPTGVNEQFF; DNA: TGTGCCAGCAGCCCCACAGGGGTCAATGAGCAGTTCTTC
size: NA; J: TRBJ2-1; D: NA; V: TRBV9; CDR3: CASSVEGNYNEQFF; DNA: TGTGCCAGCAGCGTAGAGGGGAACTACAATGAGCAGTTCTTC
size: NA; J: TRBJ2-1; D: NA; V: TRBV4-1; CDR3: CASSQEVTITYNEQFF; DNA: TGCGCCAGCAGCCAAGAGGTGACAATTACCTACAATGAGCAGTTCTTC
size: NA; J: TRBJ2-3; D: NA; V: TRBV5-6; CDR3: CASSLIWAGRTDTQYF; DNA: TGTGCCAGCAGCTTGATTTGGGCAGGGCGCACAGATACGCAGTATTTT
size: NA; J: TRBJ2-7; D: NA; V: TRBV29-1; CDR3: CSVRDTWSYEQYF; DNA: TGCAGCGTCCGGGACACGTGGAGTTACGAGCAGTACTTC
size: few; J: TRBJ2-1; D: NA; V: TRBV6-4; CDR3: CASSDSIGDEQFF; DNA: TGTGCCAGCAGTGACTCCATAGGGGATGAGCAGTTCTTC
size: NA; J: TRBJ2-7; D: NA; V: TRBV7-2; CDR3: CASSLEGGLEQYF; DNA: TGTGCCAGCAGCTTAGAGGGGGGTCTCGAGCAGTACTTC
size: few; J: TRBJ1-3; D: NA; V: TRBV28; CDR3: CASRSPLTVHSGNTIYF; DNA: TGTGCCAGCAGATCTCCCTTGACAGTGCACTCTGGAAACACCATATATTTT
size: large; J: TRBJ2-7; D: NA; V: TRBV4-1; CDR3: CASSHSATSYEQYF; DNA: TGCGCCAGCAGCCATAGCGCCACCTCCTACGAGCAGTACTTC
size: NA; J: TRBJ2-1; D: NA; V: TRBV28; CDR3: CASSFNPGAGARYNEQFF; DNA: TGTGCCAGCAGTTTCAACCCCGGGGCAGGGGCCCGCTACAATGAGCAGTTCTTC
size: NA; J: TRBJ2-5; D: NA; V: TRBV13; CDR3: CASSLGREETQYF; DNA: TGTGCCAGCAGCTTGGGCAGGGAAGAGACCCAGTACTTC
size: NA; J: TRBJ2-2; D: NA; V: TRBV14; CDR3: CASTELAPNTGELFF; DNA: TGTGCCAGCACGGAGCTAGCACCGAACACCGGGGAGCTGTTTTTT
size: NA; J: TRBJ2-7; D: TRBD2; V: TRBV7-9; CDR3: CASSLVRGLAASYEQYF; DNA: TGTGCCAGCAGCTTAGTGAGGGGACTAGCGGCCTCCTACGAGCAGTACTTC
size: NA; J: TRBJ2-7; D: NA; V: TRBV12-5; CDR3: CASGLKAKGIEQYF; DNA: TGTGCTAGTGGTTTGAAAGCAAAGGGTATCGAGCAGTACTTC
size: few; J: TRBJ2-7; D: TRBD2; V: TRBV7-3; CDR3: CASSLGKGEGYEQYF; DNA: TGTGCCAGCAGCCTTGGCAAAGGGGAGGGGTACGAGCAGTACTTC
size: NA; J: TRBJ2-5; D: TRBD1; V: TRBV28; CDR3: CASSPPWGQGVRTQYF; DNA: TGTGCCAGCAGCCCCCCTTGGGGACAGGGCGTACGGACCCAGTACTTC
size: NA; J: TRBJ1-1; D: TRBD1; V: TRBV11-2; CDR3: CASSPDRDGGTEAFF; DNA: TGTGCCAGCAGCCCCGACAGGGATGGGGGCACTGAAGCTTTCTTT